This T cell receptor beta chain was observed in a study of high-grade serous ovarian cancer treatment subgroups. The wider study: On average, around 15,000 reads and 7,000 to 8,500 unique TCR beta rearrangements were obtained per sample.

Tumor tissue was taken before any definitive surgery or chemotherapy was given. Germline assignment: CDR1 MGHRA and CDR2 YSYEKL. V lost 1 base and J lost 0, with 11 bases in between. The CDR3 totals 16 residues. Concerning this clone: Antigen unknown.

Here immunoSEQ multiplex PCR was the method, and the copy in TCRdb shows in-frame clones only, minus some. The table shows approximately 30,000 clones, with roughly four fifths occurring only once. Points from the study as a whole: Tumors within one patient showed repertoire similarity of roughly 0.1 to 0.8.

The gene calls are TRBV4-1 and TRBJ2-3; D unresolved. The sequencing sample was made of tumor tissue. This receptor was obtained from a human donor with high-grade serous ovarian cancer. CDR3 DNA sequence: TGCGCCAGCAGCCAAGGGTCAGGAATTAGCACAGATACGCAGTATTTT. Amino acids: CASSQGSGISTDTQYF.